The 14 T cell receptor beta chains below come from one sample, sequenced in a study of blood T cell repertoires in COVID-19. Libraries were prepared by immunoSEQ multiplex PCR; TCRdb keeps only in-frame clonotypes and omits some of them. This repertoire shows tens of thousands of clones, more than 70% found once; its top ten account for around 21%. The sequenced sample was peripheral blood. Every receptor here comes from a woman aged 50 to 60 with active or convalescent COVID-19.

V and J are TRBV15 and TRBJ2-3, with D uncertain. The CDR3 runs 16 residues. Trimming cost V 0 bases and J 6 bases, with 16 bases left between them. Germline V gene sequence: CDR1 LNHNV, CDR2 YYDKDF (reference sequence). The CDR3 loop reads CATSRDPFLAGDTQYF. CDR3 DNA: TGTGCCACCAGCAGAGACCCTTTTCTGGCTGGTGATACGCAGTATTTT.

This clone was seen more than once but under ten times. This chain links TRBV7-3 with TRBJ1-1; the D is unclear. CDR1 is SGHTA and CDR2 is FQGTGA in the germline V gene. This CDR3 region has 13 residues. Between the trimmed V and J ends, which lost 4 bases and 0 bases, there was a span of 6 bases. In DNA, the CDR3 is TGTGCCAGCAGCTACACAGTGAACACTGAAGCTTTCTTT. It encodes CASSYTVNTEAFF.

V usage is TRBV6-5 and J usage is TRBJ1-1; 7 bases fit TRBD1. Germline CDR1 is MNHEY and CDR2 is SVGAGI. V was pared by 0 bases and J by 3 bases, with 4 bases of the junction left unmatched. The CDR3 loop spans 15 amino acids. For the CDR3, the DNA is TGTGCCAGCAGTTACTCGCGCAGGGGGGACACTGAAGCTTTCTTT. Protein product: CASSYSRRGDTEAFF.

This chain uses TRBV4-1 with TRBJ1-4; 11 bases fit TRBD1. Germline CDR1 is MGHRA and CDR2 is YSYEKL. V lost 0 bases, J lost 9 bases, and 6 bases stayed unmatched. The CDR3 totals 16 residues. The CDR3, as DNA: TGCGCCAGCAGCCAAGACTGGACAGGGGGCGGGAAAAAACTGTTTTTT. As protein: CASSQDWTGGGKKLFF.

V usage is TRBV6-5 and J usage is TRBJ1-1; the D gene is possibly TRBD1 (5 bases). Trimming shortened V by 6 bases and J by 1 base, and 12 bases separated the two germline ends. The CDR3 totals 14 residues. Germline V gives CDR1 MNHEY, CDR2 SVGAGI. DNA of the CDR3: TGTGCCAGCAGGGCATGGCAGGGGAACACTGAAGCTTTCTTT. It translates to CASRAWQGNTEAFF.

The table lists this clone with a count of one. This chain links TRBV18 with TRBJ2-1; D unresolved. Germline CDR1 and CDR2: KGHSH and LQKENI. V lost 5 bases, J lost 8 bases, and 10 bases lay in between. CDR3 length: 12 residues. CDR3 residues: CASSSASDEQFF. The CDR3 coding sequence is TGTGCCAGCTCATCTGCGTCGGATGAGCAGTTCTTC.

This sequence joins TRBV12-3 or TRBV12-4 and TRBJ1-2; 7 bases fit TRBD1. Trimming at V came to 9 bases and at J to 7 bases, leaving 8 bases not matched to a gene. The CDR3 runs 12 residues. DNA for the CDR3: TGTGCCAGTCGGGAGGGGGCGCTTGGCTACACCTTC. Protein product: CASREGALGYTF.

The chain employs TRBV6-5 and TRBJ1-2, with TRBD1 identical over 10 bases. From germline, CDR1 is MNHEY and CDR2 SVGAGI. The ends lost 10 bases at V and 8 bases at J; junction bases unmatched: 16. The CDR3 extends over 15 amino acids. The CDR3 DNA follows: TGTGCCACCTCTCGGACAGGGGGGACCTTGAAAGGCTACACCTTC. Translating it yields CATSRTGGTLKGYTF.

The chain joins TRBV28 to TRBJ2-5; maybe TRBD1 (6 bases). CDR1 is MDHEN and CDR2 is SYDVKM in the germline V gene. Between the trimmed V and J ends, which lost 10 bases and 4 bases, there was a span of 19 bases. The length of the CDR3 is 14 residues. The CDR3, as DNA: TGTGCCATCCACCGCGTACAGGGAGCAGAGACCCAGTACTTC. Translation: CAIHRVQGAETQYF. The full variable domain, with the rest looked up from reference TRBV28 and TRBJ2-5, is DVKVTQSSRYLVKRTGEKVFLECVQDMDHENMFWYRQDPGLGLRLIYFSYDVKMKEKGDIPEGYSVSREKKERFSLILESASTNQTSMYLCAIHRVQGAETQYFGPGTRLLVL.

Points on this clone: Different DNA sequences within this sample yield the same CDR3. The chain links TRBV3-1 (or the pseudogene TRBV3-2) to TRBJ1-3, with 7 bases lining up with TRBD1. CDR1 is LGHDT, CDR2 YNNKEL, per germline (reference sequence). Losses at the gene ends were 3 bases for V and 1 base for J; bases not matched to a gene: 0. This CDR3 is 14 amino acids long. The chain's CDR3 is CASSQTGSGNTIYF. The CDR3 nucleotides read TGTGCCAGCAGCCAGACAGGGTCTGGAAACACCATATATTTT.

The V call is TRBV12-3 or TRBV12-4, the J call TRBJ2-1; possibly TRBD1 for D (5 bases). Trimming removed 7 bases from V and 0 bases from J, with 7 bases in between. The CDR3 is 13 residues long. In DNA, the CDR3 is TGTGCCAGCACCGACAGCTCCTACAATGAGCAGTTCTTC. Protein sequence: CASTDSSYNEQFF.

The chain is built from TRBV5-4 and TRBJ1-1; no clear D. The CDR3 has 14 residues. The ends were cut back, 1 base at V and 0 bases at J, with 7 bases in the middle. Germline CDR1 SGHNT, CDR2 YYREEE (reference sequence). Written as DNA, the CDR3 is TGTGCCAGCAGCTTGTGGCACGTGAACACTGAAGCTTTCTTT. Residues: CASSLWHVNTEAFF.

The chain uses TRBV2 and TRBJ2-7; perhaps TRBD1 as D (5 bases). The germline CDR1 and CDR2 sequences are SNHLY and FYNNEI. The CDR3 runs 14 residues. The V end was cut by 3 bases, the J end by 2 bases, with 11 bases between. CDR3 residues: CASSDRWGAYEQYF. The CDR3 DNA is TGTGCCAGCAGTGACCGTTGGGGCGCCTACGAGCAGTACTTC. The whole variable domain, remainder taken from reference TRBV2 and TRBJ2-7, is EPEVTQTPSHQVTQMGQEVILRCVPISNHLYFYWYRQILGQKVEFLVSFYNNEISEKSEIFDDQFSVERPDGSNFTLKIRSTKLEDSAMYFCASSDRWGAYEQYFGPGTRLTVT.

The V and J genes are TRBV27 and TRBJ1-2; 9 nucleotides agree with TRBD1. With V trimmed by 6 bases and J by 7 bases, 9 bases remained unmatched. The CDR3 spans 14 residues. Germline CDR1 MNHEY, CDR2 SMNVEV (reference sequence). The CDR3 region is CASRPTGGARGYTF. DNA of the CDR3: TGTGCCAGCAGGCCGACAGGGGGGGCTCGTGGCTACACCTTC.